This is a list of T cell receptor beta chains from one sample in a study of blood T cell repertoires in COVID-19. Assay used: immunoSEQ multiplex PCR; TCRdb lists only in-frame clones, some missing. The table shows roughly 220,000 clones, with 80% to 90% occurring only once. Sequencing input: PBMCs or T cells enriched from blood (not recorded which). These receptors all come from a woman under 30 in a cohort exposed to, infected with or recovered from COVID-19 (not recorded which). CDR3s include the opening cysteine and the closing phenylalanine or tryptophan. The D gene is left open where the match is weak. The size of a clone is reported for some rows only, either as once, few or many, or as a class for expanded clones.

J | D | size | V | CDR3 | DNA
TRBJ1-6 | . | . | TRBV2 | CASSEVGDNSPLHF | TGTGCCAGCAGTGAGGTAGGGGATAATTCACCCCTCCACTTT
TRBJ2-2 | . | once | TRBV6-5 | CASSFTGYTGELFF | TGTGCCAGCAGTTTTACAGGGTACACCGGGGAGCTGTTTTTT
TRBJ1-2 | . | . | TRBV21-1 | CASSKKNRDGYTF | TGTGCCAGCAGCAAAAAAAACAGGGATGGCTACACCTTC
TRBJ2-3 | TRBD2 | . | TRBV11-3 | CASSLGGEPTDTQYF | TGTGCCAGCAGCTTGGGGGGGGAACCCACAGATACGCAGTATTTT
TRBJ2-7 | . | . | TRBV6-5 | CASKMAGDPSYEQYF | TGTGCCAGCAAAATGGCAGGGGATCCCTCCTACGAGCAGTACTTC
TRBJ2-2 | TRBD1 | . | TRBV7-9 | CASKGRTGGGGELFF | TGTGCCAGCAAAGGCCGGACAGGGGGCGGCGGGGAGCTGTTTTTT
TRBJ2-5 | TRBD2 | . | TRBV5-4 | CASSLGGGARETQYF | TGTGCCAGCAGCTTGGGCGGGGGGGCCCGTGAGACCCAGTACTTC
TRBJ2-7 | . | once | TRBV7-8 | CASSLEGRLIYEQYF | TGTGCCAGCAGCTTAGAGGGGCGATTAATCTACGAGCAGTACTTC
TRBJ1-5 | TRBD1 | . | TRBV7-9 | CASSQGAGRNQPQHF | TGTGCCAGCAGCCAGGGGGCAGGGAGAAATCAGCCCCAGCATTTT
TRBJ1-1 | . | few | TRBV27 | CASSDLQGYEAFF | TGTGCCAGCAGTGACTTACAGGGTTATGAAGCTTTCTTT
TRBJ1-3 | . | . | TRBV5-1 | CASSPSPTVNTIYF | TGCGCCAGCAGCCCCTCCCCCACAGTAAACACCATATATTTT
TRBJ2-5 | . | . | TRBV24-1 | CATSETVQETQYF | TGTGCCACCAGTGAGACAGTCCAAGAGACCCAGTACTTC
TRBJ1-6 | . | . | TRBV6-5 | CASKRPVWEDSPLHF | TGTGCCAGCAAGCGGCCGGTGTGGGAGGATTCACCCCTCCACTTT
TRBJ1-6 | TRBD1 | . | TRBV2 | CASEWDRGNSPLHF | TGTGCCAGCGAATGGGACAGGGGAAATTCACCCCTCCACTTT
TRBJ1-2 | TRBD1 | . | TRBV27 | CASSSSGTGGLRDYGYTF | TGTGCCAGCAGTTCCTCCGGGACAGGAGGGCTAAGGGACTATGGCTACACCTTC
TRBJ1-1 | . | . | TRBV5-1 | CASSQGRGEATEAFF | TGCGCCAGCAGCCAAGGGCGGGGTGAAGCCACTGAAGCTTTCTTT
TRBJ2-1 | TRBD2 | . | TRBV28 | CASTTGLADNEQFF | TGTGCCAGCACCACGGGACTAGCCGATAATGAGCAGTTCTTC
TRBJ2-6 | . | few | TRBV11-2 | CASSSYRALGSGANVLTF | TGTGCCAGCAGCTCCTACAGGGCCCTCGGCTCTGGGGCCAACGTCCTGACTTTC
TRBJ1-1 | TRBD1 | . | TRBV12-3/TRBV12-4 | CASSYGGGEAFF | TGTGCCAGCAGTTATGGAGGGGGCGAAGCTTTCTTT
TRBJ2-7 | TRBD2 | once | TRBV19 | CASSDGLAGFGEQYF | TGTGCCAGTAGCGACGGACTAGCGGGATTCGGCGAGCAGTACTTC
TRBJ2-3 | . | . | TRBV12-3/TRBV12-4 | CASSLRSTDTQYF | TGTGCCAGCAGTTTACGGAGCACAGATACGCAGTATTTT
TRBJ2-1 | . | once | TRBV7-6 | CASSSGLGGKEQFF | TGTGCCAGCAGCTCAGGACTCGGCGGAAAAGAGCAGTTCTTC
TRBJ1-5 | . | . | TRBV24-1 | CATSERGWEPQHF | TGTGCCACCAGTGAGCGGGGCTGGGAGCCCCAGCATTTT
TRBJ1-6 | . | . | TRBV28 | CASTEGEGTENSPLHF | TGTGCCAGCACCGAAGGGGAGGGAACGGAGAATTCACCCCTCCACTTT
TRBJ1-4 | . | . | TRBV6-5 | CASSYSPLGHEKLFF | TGTGCCAGCAGTTACTCCCCATTGGGGCATGAAAAACTGTTTTTT
TRBJ2-7 | TRBD1 | once | TRBV2 | CASRDRGYEQYF | TGTGCCAGCAGGGACAGGGGCTACGAGCAGTACTTC
TRBJ2-5 | TRBD1 | . | TRBV5-1 | CASSLGAGGITETQYF | TGCGCCAGCAGCTTGGGGGCAGGGGGTATTACGGAGACCCAGTACTTC
TRBJ1-5 | TRBD1 | few | TRBV2 | CASSRRGPMGTGYNQPQHF | TGTGCCAGCAGCCGCAGGGGGCCTATGGGAACAGGGTACAATCAGCCCCAGCATTTT
TRBJ1-2 | . | . | TRBV7-3 | CASSAGQQYGYTF | TGTGCCAGCAGCGCTGGACAGCAGTATGGCTACACCTTC
TRBJ1-1 | TRBD1 | . | TRBV4-1 | CASSQTGDTEAFF | TGCGCCAGCAGCCAAACAGGGGACACTGAAGCTTTCTTT
TRBJ2-7 | TRBD1 | . | TRBV5-1 | CASSLTGQGLEQYF | TGCGCCAGCAGCCTCACCGGACAGGGCCTCGAGCAGTACTTC
TRBJ1-2 | TRBD1 | . | TRBV15 | CATSEHKGDRVFYGYTF | TGTGCCACCAGCGAGCACAAGGGGGACAGGGTCTTTTATGGCTACACCTTC
TRBJ2-7 | . | . | TRBV27 | CASSLDSSYEQYF | TGTGCCAGCAGTTTGGACAGCTCCTACGAGCAGTACTTC
TRBJ1-2 | . | . | TRBV6-1 | CASSEDRVSIGYTF | TGTGCCAGCAGTGAAGACAGGGTTTCGATTGGCTACACCTTC
TRBJ2-1 | TRBD1 | . | TRBV5-4 | CASSSGGANDEQFF | TGTGCCAGCAGCTCAGGGGGCGCGAATGATGAGCAGTTCTTC
TRBJ1-1 | . | . | TRBV3-1/TRBV3-2 | CASGLQGNTEAFF | TGTGCCAGCGGGTTACAGGGGAACACTGAAGCTTTCTTT